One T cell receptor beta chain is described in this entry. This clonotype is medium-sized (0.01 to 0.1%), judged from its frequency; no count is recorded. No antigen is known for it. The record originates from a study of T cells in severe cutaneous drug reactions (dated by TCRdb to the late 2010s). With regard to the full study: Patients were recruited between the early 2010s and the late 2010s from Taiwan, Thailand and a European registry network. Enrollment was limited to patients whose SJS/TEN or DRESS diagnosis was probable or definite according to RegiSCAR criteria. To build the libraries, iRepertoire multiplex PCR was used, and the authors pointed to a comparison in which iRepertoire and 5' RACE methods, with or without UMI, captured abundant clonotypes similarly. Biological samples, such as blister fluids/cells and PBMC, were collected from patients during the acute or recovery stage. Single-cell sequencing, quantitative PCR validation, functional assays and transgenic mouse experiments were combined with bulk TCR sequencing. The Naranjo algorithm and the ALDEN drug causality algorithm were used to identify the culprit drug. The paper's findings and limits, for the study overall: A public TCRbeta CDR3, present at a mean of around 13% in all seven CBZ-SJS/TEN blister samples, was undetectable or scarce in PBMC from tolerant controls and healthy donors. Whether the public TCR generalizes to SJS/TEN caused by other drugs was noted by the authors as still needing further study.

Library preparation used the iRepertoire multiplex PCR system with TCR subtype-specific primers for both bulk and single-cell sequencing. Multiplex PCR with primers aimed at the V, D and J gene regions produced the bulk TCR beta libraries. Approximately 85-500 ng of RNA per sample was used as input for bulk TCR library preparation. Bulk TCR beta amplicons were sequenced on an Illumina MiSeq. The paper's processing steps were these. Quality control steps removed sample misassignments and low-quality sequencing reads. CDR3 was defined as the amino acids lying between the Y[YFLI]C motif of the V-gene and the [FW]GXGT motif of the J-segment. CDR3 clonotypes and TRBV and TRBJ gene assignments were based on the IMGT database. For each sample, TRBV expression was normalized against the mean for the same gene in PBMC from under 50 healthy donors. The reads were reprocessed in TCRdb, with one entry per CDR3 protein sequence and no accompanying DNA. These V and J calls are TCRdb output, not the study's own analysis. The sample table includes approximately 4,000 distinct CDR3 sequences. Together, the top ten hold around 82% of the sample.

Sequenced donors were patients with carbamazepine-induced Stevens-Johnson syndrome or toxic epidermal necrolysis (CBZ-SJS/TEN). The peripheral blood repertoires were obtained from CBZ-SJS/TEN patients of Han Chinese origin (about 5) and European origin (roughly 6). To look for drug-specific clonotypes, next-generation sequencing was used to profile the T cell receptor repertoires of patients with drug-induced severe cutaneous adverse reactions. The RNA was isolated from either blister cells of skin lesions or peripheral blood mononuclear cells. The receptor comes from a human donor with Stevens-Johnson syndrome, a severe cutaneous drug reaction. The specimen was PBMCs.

The CDR3: CASSPGLAGGYNEQFF. The rearranged chain carries TRBV18 and TRBJ2-1; TCRdb gives TRBD2 as the D gene, but with no DNA this cannot be confirmed. The CDR3 goes from the cysteine to the phenylalanine over 16 residues. No nucleotide data were recorded. CDR1 is given as KGHSH and CDR2 as LQKENI, both from the germline V gene.